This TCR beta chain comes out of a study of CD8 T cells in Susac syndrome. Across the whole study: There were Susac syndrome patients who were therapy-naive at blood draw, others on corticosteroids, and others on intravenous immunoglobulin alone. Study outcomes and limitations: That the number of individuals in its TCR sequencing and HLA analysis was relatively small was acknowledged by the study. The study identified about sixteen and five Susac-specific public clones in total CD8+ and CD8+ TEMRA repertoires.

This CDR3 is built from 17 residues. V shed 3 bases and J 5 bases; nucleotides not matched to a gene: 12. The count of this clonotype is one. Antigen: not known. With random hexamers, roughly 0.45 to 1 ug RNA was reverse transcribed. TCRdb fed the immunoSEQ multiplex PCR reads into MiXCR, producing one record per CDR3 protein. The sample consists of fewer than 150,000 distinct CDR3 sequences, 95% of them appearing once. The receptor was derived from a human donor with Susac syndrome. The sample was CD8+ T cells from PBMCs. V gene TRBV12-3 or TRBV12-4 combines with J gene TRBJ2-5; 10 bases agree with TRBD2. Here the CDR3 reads CASSFTAAGGVDETQYF. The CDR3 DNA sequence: TGTGCCAGCAGTTTTACCGCAGCGGGAGGGGTAGATGAGACCCAGTACTTC.